A single sample gave rise to the 27 T cell receptor beta chains below, sequenced in a study of blood T cell dynamics during melanoma immunotherapy. Sample time point: week 3, after first cycle of checkpoint inhibitor. Sequenced by immunoSEQ multiplex PCR; TCRdb stores in-frame clones only, minus some. The table includes roughly 12,000 clones, about 88% detected once. This material consisted of blood, taken from a patient treated with checkpoint blockade. These receptors were taken from a human donor with melanoma.

This rearrangement joins TRBV6-5 to TRBJ1-6, with 11 positions matching TRBD1. The germline V gene has CDR1 MNHEY and CDR2 SVGAGI. J gave up 6 bases and V 1 base, and 2 bases lay outside the gene matches. The CDR3 loop spans 16 amino acids. The DNA for the CDR3 is TGTGCCAGCAGTTACTTGGGACAGGGGGGTAATTCACCCCTCCACTTT. As protein: CASSYLGQGGNSPLHF.

The V call is TRBV6-5, the J call TRBJ2-7, with 9 bases fitting TRBD1. In germline, CDR1 is MNHEY, CDR2 SVGAGI. The CDR3 has 15 residues. V lost 2 bases, J lost 6 bases, and 8 bases stayed unmatched. The CDR3 is CASSYGLGQGSEQYF. The CDR3 coding sequence is TGTGCCAGCAGTTACGGGTTGGGACAGGGTAGCGAGCAGTACTTC.

The count of this clone is one. The rearrangement links TRBV7-2 to TRBJ1-1, with TRBD1 identical over 9 bases. Unmatched junction bases numbered 5, after V lost 5 bases and J lost 7 bases. There are 13 residues in the CDR3. Germline CDR1 SGHTA, CDR2 FQGNSA. The CDR3 is CASSPDRGGEAFF. DNA for the CDR3: TGTGCCAGCAGCCCGGACAGGGGCGGTGAAGCTTTCTTT.

V usage is TRBV4-2 and J usage is TRBJ2-7; the match to TRBD2 covers 15 bases. Losses at the gene ends were 3 bases for V and 5 bases for J; bases not matched to a gene: 2. CDR3 length: 15 amino acids. In germline, CDR1 is LGHNA, CDR2 YNFKEQ. CDR3 loop: CASSQGLAGGHEQYF. The DNA for the CDR3 is TGTGCCAGCAGCCAGGGACTAGCGGGGGGCCACGAGCAGTACTTC.

The chain carries TRBV30 and TRBJ2-7; possible D gene TRBD2, 6 bases. The germline V and J ends were trimmed by 1 base and 0 bases, with 13 bases remaining between them. CDR1 GTSNPN and CDR2 SVGIG come from the germline V gene (reference sequence). The length of the CDR3 is 15 residues. The CDR3 here is CAWSAGGATSYEQYF. Here the CDR3 DNA reads TGTGCCTGGAGTGCTGGCGGGGCGACCTCCTACGAGCAGTACTTC.

The V call is TRBV9, the J call TRBJ2-3; 14 bases are shared with TRBD2. The CDR3 is 19 residues long. Per germline, CDR1 SGDLS and CDR2 YYNGEE. V was pared by 4 bases and J by 4 bases, with 14 bases of the junction left unmatched. The CDR3 sequence is CASSTRGTSGGHFPDTQYF. The CDR3 DNA reads as TGTGCCAGCAGCACCAGGGGGACTAGCGGGGGCCATTTTCCAGATACGCAGTATTTT.

CDR3 loop: CASSADEGRGGYTF. CDR3 nucleotides: TGTGCCAGCAGTGCTGACGAGGGGAGGGGTGGCTACACCTTC. The chain is built from TRBV2 and TRBJ1-2; possible D gene TRBD1, 5 bases. The CDR3 loop spans 14 amino acids. CDR1 is SNHLY, CDR2 FYNNEI, per germline. V shed 4 bases and J shed 7 bases, with 16 bases lying between them.

The V call is TRBV27, the J call TRBJ2-1; D may correspond to TRBD1 or TRBD2 (5 bases each). The CDR3 is 16 amino acids. Trimming stripped 3 bases from V and 7 bases from J, with 19 bases between. Germline V lookup: CDR1 MNHEY, CDR2 SMNVEV (reference sequence). The CDR3 DNA sequence: TGTGCCAGCAGTTTCATCCCTATTTATGGGGGAAATGAGCAGTTCTTC. This codes for CASSFIPIYGGNEQFF.

J is TRBJ2-4 and V is TRBV11-3, with D possibly matching TRBD1 (5 bases). The CDR3 extends over 17 amino acids. Trimming removed 11 bases from V and 0 bases from J, with 23 bases in between. Germline V gene lookup returns CDR1 SGHNT and CDR2 YENEEA. DNA of the CDR3: TGTGCCTCCCCTTTACAGGAACAATCACTAGCCAAAAACATTCAGTACTTC. Its translation: CASPLQEQSLAKNIQYF.

As DNA, the CDR3 is TGCGCCAGCAGCCAAGAAGAAGGGAGGACGGTTCCCTACGAGCAGTACTTC. It is translated as CASSQEEGRTVPYEQYF. The V call is TRBV4-1, the J call TRBJ2-7, with D possibly being TRBD2 (6 bases). The CDR3 runs to 17 residues. Germline assignment: CDR1 MGHRA and CDR2 YSYEKL. V lost 0 bases, J lost 2 bases, and 17 bases lay in between.

The rearrangement links TRBV7-2 to TRBJ2-3, with 8 bases lining up with TRBD2. After removal of 2 bases from V and 5 bases from J, the junction contained 0 bases not matched to a gene. Germline CDR1 and CDR2: SGHTA and FQGNSA. The CDR3 is made up of 13 amino acids. CDR3 sequence (DNA): TGTGCCAGCAGCTTACTAGCGGGAGATACGCAGTATTTT. It is translated as CASSLLAGDTQYF.

This sequence joins TRBV19 and TRBJ1-2; D is perhaps TRBD1 (5 bases). CDR3 length equals 14 residues. Germline loops: CDR1 LNHDA, CDR2 SQIVND (reference sequence). Trimming cost V 7 bases and J 3 bases, with 15 bases left between them. The CDR3 loop reads CASKSAGSDYGYTF. The CDR3 nucleotides read TGTGCCAGTAAATCGGCAGGGTCCGACTATGGCTACACCTTC. The full variable domain, in which reference TRBV19 and TRBJ1-2 provide the parts outside the CDR3, is DGGITQSPKYLFRKEGQNVTLSCEQNLNHDAMYWYRQDPGQGLRLIYYSQIVNDFQKGDIAEGYSVSREKKESFPLTVTSAQKNPTAFYLCASKSAGSDYGYTFGSGTRLTVV.

This chain joins TRBV19 and TRBJ1-1; D not resolved. The V gene's germline CDR1 is LNHDA and CDR2 SQIVND (reference sequence). V dropped 0 bases and J dropped 10 bases, with 9 bases sitting between them. CDR3 length: 12 residues. The CDR3 spells CASSIDGEVAFF. CDR3 DNA sequence: TGTGCCAGTAGTATAGATGGGGAGGTAGCTTTCTTT.

The V gene is TRBV7-2, the J gene TRBJ2-7, with a possible D match to TRBD1 (5 bases). CDR3 length equals 15 residues. Germline CDR1 reads SGHTA; CDR2 reads FQGNSA. V gave up 7 bases and J gave up 1 base, with 17 bases separating them. Here the CDR3 reads CASTFGDSRSYEQYF. CDR3 in DNA: TGTGCCAGCACATTCGGTGACAGTCGGTCCTACGAGCAGTACTTC. Together with reference TRBV7-2 and TRBJ2-7, the CDR3 gives the full variable domain: GAGVSQSPSNKVTEKGKDVELRCDPISGHTALYWYRQSLGQGLEFLIYFQGNSAPDKSGLPSDRFSAERTGGSVSTLTIQRTQQEDSAVYLCASTFGDSRSYEQYFGPGTRLTVT.

The gene calls are TRBV20-1 and TRBJ2-7; D gene unclear. Germline V gene sequence: CDR1 DFQATT, CDR2 SNEGSKA (reference sequence). V was shortened by 1 base and J by 2 bases, with 3 bases between the two germline ends. The CDR3 is made up of 11 amino acids. The CDR3 is CSARGPYEQYF. CDR3 in DNA: TGCAGTGCTAGAGGGCCCTACGAGCAGTACTTC.

The CDR3, as DNA: TGTGCCAGTAGTATGAGCGGGAAAGCTAACTATGGCTACACCTTC. As protein: CASSMSGKANYGYTF. The J gene is TRBJ1-2, the V gene TRBV19; D call uncertain. V lost 3 bases and J lost 0, with 11 bases in between. Per germline, CDR1 LNHDA and CDR2 SQIVND (reference sequence). This CDR3 has 15 amino acids.

This sequence joins TRBV7-7 and TRBJ2-5; 9 nucleotides line up with TRBD2. Germline V CDR1 and CDR2: SSHAT, FNYEAQ (reference sequence). The CDR3 extends over 14 amino acids. Trimming took 8 bases from V and 2 from J; bases not matched to a gene: 6. Here the CDR3 reads CASQRRGGQETQYF. The CDR3 DNA is TGTGCCAGCCAGAGGCGGGGGGGTCAAGAGACCCAGTACTTC.

The V and J genes are TRBV6-6 and TRBJ1-5; no reliable D call. Germline V lookup: CDR1 MNHNY, CDR2 SVGAGI (reference sequence). V lost 2 bases, J lost 6 bases, and 8 bases lay in between. This CDR3 spans 13 amino acids. The CDR3 loop is CASSYPSGQPQHF. CDR3 DNA: TGTGCCAGCAGTTACCCCAGCGGTCAGCCCCAGCATTTT.

The chain carries TRBV5-1 and TRBJ2-5, with 8 bases aligning to TRBD2. J was trimmed by 4 bases and V by 4 bases; bases with no gene match: 9. Germline V CDR1 and CDR2: SGHRS, YFSETQ. The CDR3 runs 15 residues. The DNA for the CDR3 is TGCGCCAGCAGCCAATCGACTAGCGCCTTAGAGACCCAGTACTTC. It is translated as CASSQSTSALETQYF. The full variable domain, its missing parts supplied by reference TRBV5-1 and TRBJ2-5, is KAGVTQTPRYLIKTRGQQVTLSCSPISGHRSVSWYQQTPGQGLQFLFEYFSETQRNKGNFPGRFSGRQFSNSRSEMNVSTLELGDSALYLCASSQSTSALETQYFGPGTRLLVL.

This chain joins TRBV30 and TRBJ1-1, with D possibly being TRBD1 (5 bases). Germline-derived CDR1 and CDR2 are GTSNPN and SVGIG (reference sequence). The CDR3 is 13 residues long. Trimming stripped 8 bases from V and 4 bases from J, with 17 bases between. CDR3: CATQRGLGTEAFF. CDR3 bases: TGTGCCACCCAACGGGGCTTGGGCACTGAAGCTTTCTTT.

A single count supports this clone. Other DNA sequences in the same sample also yield this CDR3. The rearrangement uses TRBV6-5 and TRBJ1-2, with 11 positions matching TRBD1. The CDR3 is 16 amino acids. The trim removed 0 bases at V and 4 bases at J, leaving 4 bases unmatched. Germline V gives CDR1 MNHEY, CDR2 SVGAGI. This CDR3 reads CASSYSRTGGSYGYTF. The DNA of the CDR3 is TGTGCCAGCAGTTACTCCCGGACAGGGGGCAGCTATGGCTACACCTTC.

V gene TRBV19 combines with J gene TRBJ1-1; weak D call: TRBD1 (5 bases). This CDR3 contains 15 residues. V was clipped by 9 bases and J by 1 base, with 18 bases between them. Germline V gene data show CDR1 as LNHDA and CDR2 as SQIVND (reference sequence). The CDR3 coding sequence is TGTGCCAGCCGTCCGGGCCGGGACTCGAACACTGAAGCTTTCTTT. Amino acid sequence: CASRPGRDSNTEAFF.

The chain carries TRBV5-6 and TRBJ2-4; 9 bases agree with TRBD1. The trim removed 4 bases at V and 9 bases at J, leaving 8 bases unmatched. Germline-derived CDR1 and CDR2 are SGHDT and YYEEEE. CDR3 size: 14 residues. The CDR3 protein is CASSPGQGWGIQYF. CDR3 nucleotide sequence: TGTGCCAGCAGCCCGGGACAGGGATGGGGCATTCAGTACTTC. Together with reference TRBV5-6 and TRBJ2-4, the CDR3 gives the full variable domain: DAGVTQSPTHLIKTRGQQVTLRCSPKSGHDTVSWYQQALGQGPQFIFQYYEEEERQRGNFPDRFSGHQFPNYSSELNVNALLLGDSALYLCASSPGQGWGIQYFGAGTRLSVL.

The V gene is TRBV7-3, the J gene TRBJ1-1; no firm D call. Germline lookup yields CDR1 SGHTA and CDR2 FQGTGA. Between the trimmed V and J ends, which lost 2 bases and 0 bases, there was a span of 7 bases. The CDR3 is 14 amino acids. CDR3 region: CASSLQALNTEAFF. The CDR3 DNA reads TGTGCCAGCAGCTTACAGGCTCTGAACACTGAAGCTTTCTTT.

V and J are TRBV7-2 and TRBJ1-2; 7 nucleotides line up with TRBD1. With 1 base clipped from V and 4 bases from J, the junction kept 3 bases outside the gene matches. The CDR3 extends over 14 amino acids. CDR1 and CDR2 from the germline V gene are SGHTA and FQGNSA. The CDR3 DNA reads TGTGCCAGCAGCTTAGATGGACAGGTCTATGGCTACACCTTC. Residues: CASSLDGQVYGYTF. Full variable domain (outside the CDR3, taken from reference TRBV7-2 and TRBJ1-2): GAGVSQSPSNKVTEKGKDVELRCDPISGHTALYWYRQSLGQGLEFLIYFQGNSAPDKSGLPSDRFSAERTGGSVSTLTIQRTQQEDSAVYLCASSLDGQVYGYTFGSGTRLTVV.

The V call is TRBV27, the J call TRBJ1-4; D is unresolved. V lost 2 bases to trimming and J lost 7 bases, with 14 bases between them. Germline CDR1 reads MNHEY; CDR2 reads SMNVEV (reference sequence). The CDR3 is made up of 15 amino acids. The CDR3 loop is CASSLTNRFGEKLFF. As DNA, the CDR3 is TGTGCCAGCAGTTTAACCAACCGGTTCGGTGAAAAACTGTTTTTT.

V gene TRBV30 combines with J gene TRBJ1-4, with TRBD1 as a possible D gene (5 bases). CDR1 is GTSNPN, CDR2 SVGIG, per germline (reference sequence). This CDR3 has 15 amino acids. Trimming removed 2 bases at V and 3 bases at J, with 13 bases between. Here the CDR3 DNA reads TGTGCCTGGAGTACCATGAAAGGGGCTAATGAAAAACTGTTTTTT. Translated, it gives CAWSTMKGANEKLFF.